The 10 T cell receptor beta chains below come from one sample, sequenced in a study of cytomegalovirus exposure and HLA in healthy donors. The study ran its PCR with 60 Vbeta and 13 Jbeta primers. The repertoire was sequenced with immunoSEQ multiplex PCR; TCRdb's copy has only in-frame clones and lacks some. The sample has 150,000 to 200,000 clones; approximately 80% are singletons. Sequencing used PBMCs. The source of these receptors is a young woman in good health and CMV-seronegative.

This clone was detected a few times. The CDR3 sequence: CASSRGAGGGGYTF. Written as DNA, the CDR3 is TGTGCCAGCAGCAGAGGGGCAGGGGGCGGCGGCTACACCTTC. The rearrangement uses TRBV2 and TRBJ1-2; 8 bases map to TRBD1. V gave up 6 bases and J gave up 8 bases; unmatched junction bases: 11. CDR1 is SNHLY, CDR2 FYNNEI, per germline. This CDR3 is built from 14 residues. The variable domain in full, completed from reference TRBV2 and TRBJ1-2, reads EPEVTQTPSHQVTQMGQEVILRCVPISNHLYFYWYRQILGQKVEFLVSFYNNEISEKSEIFDDQFSVERPDGSNFTLKIRSTKLEDSAMYFCASSRGAGGGGYTFGSGTRLTVV.

The genes are TRBV27 and TRBJ1-1; the match to TRBD1 covers 10 bases. Trimming took 5 bases from V and 1 from J; bases not matched to a gene: 4. CDR3 length: 15 residues. Looked up from germline, CDR1 is MNHEY and CDR2 is SMNVEV (reference sequence). The CDR3 DNA is TGTGCCAGCAGTCCGTGGACAGGGGGGAACACTGAAGCTTTCTTT. Amino acid sequence: CASSPWTGGNTEAFF.

V is TRBV7-2 and J is TRBJ1-1; 7 bases are a match to TRBD1. This CDR3 contains 14 residues. CDR1 SGHTA and CDR2 FQGNSA come from the germline V gene. V lost 1 base to trimming and J lost 3 bases; unmatched junction nucleotides: 2. This CDR3 is CASSLVQGHTEAFF. CDR3 coding DNA: TGTGCCAGCAGCTTAGTACAGGGGCACACTGAAGCTTTCTTT.

The gene calls are TRBV27 and TRBJ1-4; 10 bases are shared with TRBD1. Germline loops: CDR1 MNHEY, CDR2 SMNVEV (reference sequence). The CDR3 loop spans 18 amino acids. Trimming removed 4 bases from V and 3 bases from J; junction bases left unmatched: 11. The CDR3 coding sequence is TGTGCCAGCAGTTCCTTACCGGGGACAGGGGCTCCTAATGAAAAACTGTTTTTT. Protein: CASSSLPGTGAPNEKLFF.

The chain combines TRBV7-9 with TRBJ1-2; D is uncertain. The V end was cut by 4 bases, the J end by 4 bases, with 16 bases between. The CDR3 runs 15 residues. Germline V CDR1 and CDR2: SEHNR, FQNEAQ (reference sequence). The CDR3 region has the DNA TGTGCCAGCAGCTCCACGGGAGGTTTTAGCTATGGCTACACCTTC. Translated: CASSSTGGFSYGYTF.

In regard to this clone: Different DNA sequences within this sample yield the same CDR3. CDR3 loop: CASSYSNRGYTEAFF. The CDR3, as DNA: TGTGCCAGCAGTTACTCGAATCGGGGGTACACTGAAGCTTTCTTT. The chain is built from TRBV6-5 and TRBJ1-1, with D possibly being TRBD1 (5 bases). This CDR3 contains 15 residues. V lost 0 bases, J lost 3 bases, and 11 bases lay in between. From germline, CDR1 is MNHEY and CDR2 SVGAGI.

This chain joins TRBV5-1 and TRBJ1-2; a possible D gene is TRBD1 (6 bases). This CDR3 region has 16 residues. Germline values: CDR1 SGHRS, CDR2 YFSETQ. V was clipped by 0 bases and J by 1 base, with 13 bases between them. The CDR3 reads CASSLEGGGNNYGYTF. CDR3 DNA: TGCGCCAGCAGCTTGGAGGGAGGGGGAAATAACTATGGCTACACCTTC.

DNA of the CDR3: TGTGCCAGTAGTATCGACAGGGAGTTGAACACTGAAGCTTTCTTT. This encodes CASSIDRELNTEAFF. This chain links TRBV19 with TRBJ1-1; TRBD1 matches at 7 bases. The CDR3 covers 15 residues. Per the germline V gene, CDR1 is LNHDA and CDR2 is SQIVND (reference sequence). Trimming removed 3 bases from V and 0 bases from J; junction bases left unmatched: 4.

The chain couples TRBV6-1 to TRBJ2-5; D remains ambiguous. The germline V and J ends were trimmed by 2 bases and 1 base, with 2 bases remaining between them. Germline CDR1 reads MNHNS; CDR2 reads SASEGT. The CDR3 is 12 amino acids. The CDR3 is CASSELQETQYF. The CDR3 nucleotides read TGTGCCAGCAGTGAACTCCAAGAGACCCAGTACTTC.

As DNA, the CDR3 is TGTGCCAGCAGTTATAGATGGGATACGCAGTATTTT. Residues: CASSYRWDTQYF. V usage is TRBV6-5 and J usage is TRBJ2-3; no clear D. Germline CDR1 and CDR2: MNHEY and SVGAGI. Trimming cost V 3 bases and J 6 bases, with 7 bases left between them. CDR3 length: 12 residues.